This T cell receptor beta chain derives from a study of CD8+ T cells in alopecia areata. Looking at the study overall: Once tofacitinib had been taken for 6 to 18 months, 6 months off drug followed. Study-level points and caveats: Many expanded lesional clones stayed in scalp and blood while on tofacitinib.

Noted treatment: oral pan-JAK inhibitor, 5-10 mg twice daily. cDNA serving as the sequencing template came from extracted, reverse transcribed RNA. This table comes from immunoSEQ multiplex PCR, and its TCRdb copy is limited to in-frame clones, with some not included. The sample has about 180,000 clones, about 61% seen once; the top ten hold around 16%. Germline V gives CDR1 SGHTA, CDR2 FQGNSA. V lost 7 bases and J 3 bases, leaving 8 bases between the germline ends. The CDR3 is 12 residues long. As concerns this clone: The antigen is unknown.

Specimen: CD4+ T cells sorted from blood, collected at roughly week 58, from a patient treated with tofacitinib. The receptor was derived from a human donor with alopecia areata. The chain has TRBV7-2 and TRBJ2-3, with D possibly being TRBD2 (5 bases). CDR3 sequence reads: CASTPGTDTQYF. Here the CDR3 DNA reads TGTGCCAGCACCCCGGGAACAGATACGCAGTATTTT.